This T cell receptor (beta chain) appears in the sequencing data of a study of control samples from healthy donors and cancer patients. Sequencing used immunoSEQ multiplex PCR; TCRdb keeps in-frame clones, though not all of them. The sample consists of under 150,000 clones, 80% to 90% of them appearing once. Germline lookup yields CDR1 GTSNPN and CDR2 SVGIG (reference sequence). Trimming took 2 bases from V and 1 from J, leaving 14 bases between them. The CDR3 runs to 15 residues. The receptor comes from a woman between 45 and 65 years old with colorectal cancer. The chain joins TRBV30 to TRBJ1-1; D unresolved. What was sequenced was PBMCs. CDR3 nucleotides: TGTGCCTGGAGTTCCCCCGGCGCGGGGAACACTGAAGCTTTCTTT. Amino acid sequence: CAWSSPGAGNTEAFF. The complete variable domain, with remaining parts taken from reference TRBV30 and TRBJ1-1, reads SQTIHQWPATLVQPVGSPLSLECTVEGTSNPNLYWYRQAAGRGLQLLFYSVGIGQISSEVPQNLSASRPQDRQFILSSKKLLLSDSGFYLCAWSSPGAGNTEAFFGQGTRLTVV.